This TCR beta chain was retrieved from a study of blood T cell repertoires in COVID-19. CDR1 and CDR2 (germline): SGHDT, YYEEEE. V lost 5 bases to trimming and J lost 5 bases; unmatched junction nucleotides: 11. This CDR3 spans 16 amino acids. Authors' data handling: Amplification of reference gene primers provided the estimated nucleated cell counts. Method: immunoSEQ multiplex PCR; TCRdb's copy keeps in-frame clones and lacks some. The D gene and trimming were derived from the DNA, and the V and J assignments and clone size from that table. The sample records some 330,000 clones, around 87% being singletons. This clone came up once. In terms of age and location, participants ranged from roughly 18 to 100 years and lived in around 22 US areas.

The sample consisted of PBMCs or T cells enriched from blood (not recorded which). The chain is built from TRBV5-6 and TRBJ2-7; 12 positions match TRBD2. The clonotype comes from a man aged 35 to 55 in a cohort exposed to, infected with or recovered from COVID-19 (not recorded which). The DNA of the CDR3 is TGTGCCAGCAGAGGTGAGACTAGCGGGAGTCTCCACGAGCAGTACTTC. This encodes CASRGETSGSLHEQYF.